The clone carrying this TCR beta chain was picked up many times. No antigen is known for it. TCRdb re-analysed the reads in MiXCR, keeping a single row per CDR3 protein. The table includes a few hundred thousand distinct CDR3 sequences, 17% detected once. These data are taken from a study of T cell repertoires in cytomegalovirus infection. About the research overall: It was the public TCR beta signatures that indicated both CMV infection and matching HLA type. Study-wide results and caveats: HLA-C-restricted TCR beta clonotypes specific for CMV led the ex vivo response. Adding up the frequency of public TCR beta families identified people who carried CMV plus the relevant HLA.

V was trimmed by 5 bases and J by 11 bases, leaving 9 bases between them. The length of the CDR3 is 10 residues. Germline V CDR1 and CDR2: SGHTA, FQGNSA. The sequenced sample was PBMCs. The V gene is TRBV7-2, the J gene TRBJ1-2; D is unresolved. The origin of this receptor is a human donor in good health (CMV status not recorded). Some clones in this sample may be carry-over from other donors' samples. CDR3 in DNA: TGTGCCAGCAGCCTGGTGGAATACACCTTC. As protein: CASSLVEYTF.